This record covers a single T cell receptor beta chain. Trimming cost V 4 bases and J 7 bases; bases outside gene matches: 8. This CDR3 has 14 residues. Germline V gene lookup returns CDR1 SGDLS and CDR2 YYNGEE. This sample is drawn from a study of TIL therapy for anti-PD-1-resistant metastatic lung cancer. In the study overall: Median tumor PD-L1 proportion score was under 6.5%.

The libraries were made with immunoSEQ v3. Some clones are missing from TCRdb's copy, which holds only in-frame ones; the method was immunoSEQ multiplex PCR. Found here are tens of thousands of clones, roughly two thirds of them singletons; the top ten hold around 6.6%. Stated time point: pre-treatment sample, taken before nivolumab and TIL therapy. The sequences come from blood, collected at baseline. The chain links TRBV9 to TRBJ2-3, with 8 bases identical to TRBD2. The source of this sequence is a person between 25 and 79 years old with non-small cell lung cancer. Here the CDR3 reads CASSSPGGPYTQYF. CDR3 bases: TGTGCCAGCAGCTCCCCGGGGGGGCCTTATACGCAGTATTTT.